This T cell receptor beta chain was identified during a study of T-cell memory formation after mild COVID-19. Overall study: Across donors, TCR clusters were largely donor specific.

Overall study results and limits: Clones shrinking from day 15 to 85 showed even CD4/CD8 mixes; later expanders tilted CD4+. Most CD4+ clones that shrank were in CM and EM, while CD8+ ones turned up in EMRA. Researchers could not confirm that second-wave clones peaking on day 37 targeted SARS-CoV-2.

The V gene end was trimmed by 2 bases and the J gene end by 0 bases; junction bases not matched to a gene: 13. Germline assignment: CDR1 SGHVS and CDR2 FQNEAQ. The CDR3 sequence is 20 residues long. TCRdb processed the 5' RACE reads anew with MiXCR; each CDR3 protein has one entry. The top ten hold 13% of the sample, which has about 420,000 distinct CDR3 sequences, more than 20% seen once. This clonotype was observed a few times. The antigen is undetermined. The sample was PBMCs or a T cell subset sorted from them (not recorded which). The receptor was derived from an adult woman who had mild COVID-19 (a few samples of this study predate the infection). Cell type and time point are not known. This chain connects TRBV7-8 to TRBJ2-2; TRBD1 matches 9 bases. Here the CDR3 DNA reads TGTGCCAGCAGCTTAACAACAGGGGGCGGTGGCCTTGCGAACACCGGGGAGCTGTTTTTT. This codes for CASSLTTGGGGLANTGELFF.